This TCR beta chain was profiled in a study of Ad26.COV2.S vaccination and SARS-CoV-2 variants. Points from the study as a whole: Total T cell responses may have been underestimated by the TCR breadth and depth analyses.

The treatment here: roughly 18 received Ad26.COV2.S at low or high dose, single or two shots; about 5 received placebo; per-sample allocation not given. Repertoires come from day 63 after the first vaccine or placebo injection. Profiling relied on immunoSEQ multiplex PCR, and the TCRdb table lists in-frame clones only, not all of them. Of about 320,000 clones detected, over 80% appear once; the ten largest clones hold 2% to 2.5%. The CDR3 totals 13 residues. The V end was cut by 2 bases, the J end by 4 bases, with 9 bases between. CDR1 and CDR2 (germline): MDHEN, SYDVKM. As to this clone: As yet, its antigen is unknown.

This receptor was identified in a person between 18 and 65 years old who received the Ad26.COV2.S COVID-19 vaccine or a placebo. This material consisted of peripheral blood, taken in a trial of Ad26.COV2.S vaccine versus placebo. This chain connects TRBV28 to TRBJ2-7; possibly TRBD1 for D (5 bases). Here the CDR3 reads CASSLGRVYEQYF. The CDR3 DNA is TGTGCCAGCAGTTTAGGCAGGGTGTACGAGCAGTACTTC.